This TCR beta chain came from a study of blood T cell repertoires in COVID-19. Produced via immunoSEQ multiplex PCR; TCRdb's table is partial and in-frame only. The sample shows more than 200,000 clones, roughly four fifths of them seen only once. A note on this clone: Other DNA sequences in the same sample also yield this CDR3.

Seattle enrolled patients during active infection and tracked them longitudinally. The CDR3 covers 12 residues. V was trimmed by 5 bases and J by 4 bases, leaving 9 bases between them. Germline CDR1 and CDR2: SQVTM and ANQGSEA. The chain uses TRBV29-1 and TRBJ1-5, with a weak D call TRBD1 (5 bases). This TCR came from a woman at least 80 years old with COVID-19, enrolled during active disease. The sample comprised peripheral blood. CDR3 nucleotides: TGCAGCGTTCGGCAGGGAAATCAGCCCCAGCATTTT. Protein sequence: CSVRQGNQPQHF.